This entry concerns a single TCR beta chain. What antigen it recognizes has not been identified. There are no base qualities to consult, and no much larger clone falls within one base. The sample comes from a study of shared clonotypes between healthy human individuals (dated by TCRdb to 2018 to 2020). For the study in its entirety: A couple of women and three men aged 18 to 49 years were included in the cohort. For each donor, CD4 naive and CD4 memory were each run on three plates, CD8 naive on two plates, and CD8 memory on one plate. To estimate repertoire size and how much clonotype sharing occurs between individuals, the study deeply sequenced the blood TCR repertoires of five or six healthy adults. To increase sequencing depth and limit assay-specific biases, different laboratories used diverse techniques to prepare libraries and sequence TCR repertoires. Per donor, leukapheresis produced somewhere between about 0.9 and 9 billion PBMCs.

General findings and caveats noted by the study authors: Compared with non-shared clonotypes, clonotypes shared by all four sorted-subset donors had higher generation probabilities. Sampling was restricted to blood, and TCR repertoires in tissue are likely to differ from TCR repertoires in blood. The genetic and exposure-history diversity represented was limited by the small number of donors. When several donors were compared, the shared fraction of clonotypes was about 5% for naive CD4, 3.5% to 4% for naive CD8, 2.3% for memory CD4, and 0.4% for memory CD8. Naive subsets generally had larger estimated clonotype richness than memory subsets did. Based on pairwise subsampling, the degree of clonotype sharing among donors was expected to be affected by sequencing depth. Incomplete sequencing was indicated by rarefaction of sorted-subset datasets, despite the large sequencing depth.

Healthy HIV-negative adults with no recently reported acute infections or vaccinations were included as donors. Only Caucasian adults living in Nashville, Tennessee, USA were represented among the donors. Magnetic negative selection was used to enrich CD4+ T cells, after which naive cells were positively selected on CD45RA and the negative fraction became the memory subset. Blood was collected by leukapheresis, and PBMCs were isolated by Ficoll-Histopaque density gradient centrifugation and then cryopreserved in liquid nitrogen vapor phase. Analytical flow cytometry was used to check the purity and quantity of every magnetically sorted T cell population. Each sorted fraction had its genomic DNA isolated and then quantified by UV absorbance on a Nanodrop 2000c. Using the deep immunoSEQ assay, TCR CDR3 regions were amplified from genomic DNA by multiplex PCR. Extracted genomic DNA from each cell subset was spread evenly across all wells of several immunoSEQ 96-well plates, with each plate serving as a replicate. For sorted subsets, 150 to 250 ng of genomic DNA, equivalent to 30,000 or so T cell genomes, went into each replicate PCR. The purified libraries were quantified using a Qubit 3.0 fluorometer, sized with a Bioanalyzer 2100, and then quantified again using the KAPA Library Quantification kit. Every immunoSEQ 96-well plate was sequenced on a dedicated single-read 150-cycle Illumina NextSeq 550 flow cell. Per the source publication's procedure: Because the immunoSEQ output held only junctional sequences and lacked quality scores, the filtering could not match the filtering applied to full-length reads. Sequences were annotated with PyIR, a Python wrapper for IgBLAST v1.9, using IMGT germline references to assign V/J genes and CDR3. Reads were removed for weak V/J assignments (E-value above 1e-6), missing CDR3, stop codons, out-of-frame junctions, or ambiguous translated residues. A V3J clonotype was defined by an identical inferred V gene, J gene, and CDR3 amino acid sequence. Percentage overlap between repertoires was computed as shared unique clonotypes divided by the size of the smaller repertoire. Richness of each repertoire was evaluated using RTK rarefaction, the Chao1 estimator, and Recon v2.1 estimates of unobserved clonotypes. For all TCRbeta clonotypes obtained by the gDNA method from four donors, generation probabilities were computed with OLGA. Imported from immuneACCESS, the table was reduced by TCRdb to in-frame sequences with V and J called. These copies leave out some clones; in studies compared against another copy, an unresolved V gene accounts for under half, and the cause of the remainder is not known. The V and J calls and the clone size are those of that table, but D and trimming were determined from the DNA. This sample has around 1.5 million clones in its table, and 95% to 99% of those were observed once. The ten largest clones add up to 0.4% to 0.55% of the sample.

The sample consisted of naive CD4+ T cells sorted from blood. Interpreted using the paper, the cell subset or site label stands for: CD45RA+ positively selected. This clonotype originated in a man younger than 45 in good health.

The base sequence is TGTGCCAGCAGCTTAGGCGGGTCTGGGTGGGGACAGCCCCAGCATTTT. It specifies CASSLGGSGWGQPQHF. The chain employs TRBV7-2 and TRBJ1-5; the D gene is unclear. For CDR1 and CDR2, the germline V gene lists SGHTA and FQGNSA. V is shortened by 1 base, J by 7 bases, and the region joining them spans 17 bases. Inclusive of the bounding cysteine and phenylalanine, the CDR3 is 16 residues long. The kept DNA is CDR3 alone, 48 bases in frame from the first base.